Below, one T cell receptor beta chain is given with its context. This CDR3 has 14 residues. Germline CDR1 GTSNPN, CDR2 SVGIG (reference sequence). V trimming: 2 bases; J trimming: 3 bases; junction bases outside the gene matches: 3. The sample comes from a study of cytomegalovirus exposure and HLA in healthy donors. Primers included in the PCR were 60 Vbeta and 13 Jbeta primers. Assay used: immunoSEQ multiplex PCR; TCRdb lists only in-frame clones, some missing. The data contain 100,000 to 150,000 clones, 17% of them singletons. Material: PBMCs. This clonotype was sampled from a female donor in good health and CMV-seropositive. The rearrangement joins TRBV30 to TRBJ1-1, with 10 positions matching TRBD1. The CDR3 DNA is TGTGCCTGGAGTATGACAGGGGGCTACACTGAAGCTTTCTTT. This encodes CAWSMTGGYTEAFF.